The 3 T cell receptor beta chains reported below all come from one sample, sequenced in a study of radiotherapy plus CTLA-4 blockade in lung cancer listed by TCRdb under 2018. The method behind the library was the immunoSEQ multiplex PCR assay. TCRdb re-hosts the immuneACCESS table, in-frame sequences only. Its copies lack some clones; in the studies checked, an unresolved V gene accounts for under half of them, and the cause for the rest is not known. Within this sample are about 49,000 clones, with 73% of them counted one time only. The top ten constitute 3.5% of the sample. The sequencing here drew on peripheral blood, taken from a patient treated with radiotherapy plus ipilimumab. All receptors come from a human donor with non-small cell lung cancer who had a complete response to radiotherapy plus ipilimumab.

The rearrangement joins TRBV5-1 to TRBJ1-6; 7 nucleotides align to TRBD1. Germline V gives CDR1 SGHRS, CDR2 YFSETQ. The CDR3 extends over 16 amino acids. V shed 1 base and J 10 bases; nucleotides not matched to a gene: 11. CDR3 protein: CASSLYAGQPTSPLHF. CDR3 DNA: TGCGCCAGCAGCTTGTATGCGGGACAGCCGACATCACCCCTCCACTTT.

The chain is built from TRBV7-9 and TRBJ1-3; D is perhaps TRBD1 (5 bases). CDR1 is SEHNR, CDR2 FQNEAQ, per germline (reference sequence). V gave up 5 bases and J gave up 0 bases, with 11 bases separating them. This CDR3 is built from 15 residues. In nucleotides, the CDR3 is TGTGCCAGCAGCACCCCAGGGTTCTCTGGAAACACCATATATTTT. Amino acid sequence: CASSTPGFSGNTIYF. Combining the CDR3 with reference TRBV7-9 and TRBJ1-3 gives the whole variable domain DTGVSQNPRHKITKRGQNVTFRCDPISEHNRLYWYRQTLGQGPEFLTYFQNEAQLEKSRLLSDRFSAERPKGSFSTLEIQRTEQGDSAMYLCASSTPGFSGNTIYFGEGSWLTVV.

The CDR3 DNA is TGCGCCAGCAGAAACAGGGGGTTGGCGGATAATTCACCCCTCCACTTT. Translating it yields CASRNRGLADNSPLHF. The V gene is TRBV5-1, the J gene TRBJ1-6, with 8 positions matching TRBD1. The V and J ends lost 5 bases and 5 bases, in that order; junction bases with no gene match: 9. The CDR3 runs 16 residues. Germline V CDR1 and CDR2: SGHRS, YFSETQ.